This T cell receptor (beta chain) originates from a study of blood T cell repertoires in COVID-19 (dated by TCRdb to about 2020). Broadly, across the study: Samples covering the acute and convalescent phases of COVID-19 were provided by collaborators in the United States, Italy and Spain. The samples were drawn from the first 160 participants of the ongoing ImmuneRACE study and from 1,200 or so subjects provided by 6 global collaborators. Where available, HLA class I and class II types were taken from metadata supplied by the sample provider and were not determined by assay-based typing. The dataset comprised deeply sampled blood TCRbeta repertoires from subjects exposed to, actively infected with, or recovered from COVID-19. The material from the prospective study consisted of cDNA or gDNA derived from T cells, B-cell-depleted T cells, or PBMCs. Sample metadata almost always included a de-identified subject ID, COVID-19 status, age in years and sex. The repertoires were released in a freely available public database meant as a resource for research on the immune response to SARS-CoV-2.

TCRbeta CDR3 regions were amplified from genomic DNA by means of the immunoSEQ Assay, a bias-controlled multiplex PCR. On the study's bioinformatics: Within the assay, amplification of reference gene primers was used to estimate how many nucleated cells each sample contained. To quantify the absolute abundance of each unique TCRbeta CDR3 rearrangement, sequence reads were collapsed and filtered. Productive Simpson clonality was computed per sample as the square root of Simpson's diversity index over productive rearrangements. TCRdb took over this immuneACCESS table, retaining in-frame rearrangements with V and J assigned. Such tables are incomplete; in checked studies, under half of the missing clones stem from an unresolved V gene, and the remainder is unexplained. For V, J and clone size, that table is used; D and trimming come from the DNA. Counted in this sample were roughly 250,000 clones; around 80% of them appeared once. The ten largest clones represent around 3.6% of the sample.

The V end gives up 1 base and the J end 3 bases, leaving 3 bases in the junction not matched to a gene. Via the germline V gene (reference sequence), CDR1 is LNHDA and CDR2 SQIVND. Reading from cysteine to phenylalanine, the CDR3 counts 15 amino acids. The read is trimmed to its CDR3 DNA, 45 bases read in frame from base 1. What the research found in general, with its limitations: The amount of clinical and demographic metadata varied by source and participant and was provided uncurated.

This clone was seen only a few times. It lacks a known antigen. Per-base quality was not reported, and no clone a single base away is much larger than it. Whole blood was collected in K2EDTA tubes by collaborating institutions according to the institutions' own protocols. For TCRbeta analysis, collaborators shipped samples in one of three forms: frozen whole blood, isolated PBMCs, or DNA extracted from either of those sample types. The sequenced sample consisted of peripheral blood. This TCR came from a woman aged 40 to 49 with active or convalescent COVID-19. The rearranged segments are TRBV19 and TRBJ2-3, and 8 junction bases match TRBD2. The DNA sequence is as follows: TGTGCCAGTAGTATAGGACTAGCGAAAACAGATACGCAGTATTTT. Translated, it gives CASSIGLAKTDTQYF.